This T cell receptor beta chain stems from a study of post-analysis software for immune sequencing data (dated by TCRdb to 2015 to 2017). Context from the whole study: The recorded disease courses included relapsing-remitting, secondary progressive and progressive-relapsing multiple sclerosis, and some patients had no subtype annotation. Patient repertoires were compared against about twelve previously published healthy control repertoires from donors aged roughly 6 to 25 years. A subset of samples was prepared in parallel using single-end sample barcoding, then pooled and co-amplified after Illumina adapter ligation.

This clonotype appeared a few times. The antigen it binds to is not known. No qualities accompany the bases; no much larger clone lies one base away. Study-level results and caveats: The multiple sclerosis patient group was slightly younger than the control group. Significantly higher frequencies in patients than in controls were found for roughly 5 TRBV segments, including TRBV5-6, TRBV5-1 and TRBV20-1. Significantly lower normalized Chao1 diversity was found in multiple sclerosis patients than in controls, suggesting substantial peripheral T-cell clonal expansion. When samples were clustered directly using the F measure, samples prepared in the same batch co-clustered strongly, which prompted a batch-effect correction.

There are 10 amino acids in the CDR3, from cysteine to phenylalanine inclusive. The CDR3 DNA has 30 bases and is translated from base 1. To demonstrate the VDJtools post-analysis software, the study profiled TCR beta repertoires from the peripheral blood of some 13 young patients with multiple sclerosis. The multiple sclerosis patients were children and adolescents between about 6 and 15 years of age. Library preparation used PCR. The sequencer listed for this sample is Illumina HiSeq 2500. Unique molecular identifiers were incorporated into TCR beta cDNA libraries to reduce PCR and sequencing biases. Approximately 500,000 cDNA molecules were obtained per 1 to 10 million input T cells, so each molecule approximated one T cell. The patient libraries were prepared and sequenced using the same protocol as the earlier healthy control dataset. Within a given batch, samples were prepared together, multiplexed and sequenced on the same HiSeq lane. As for the authors' bioinformatics: Raw barcoded reads were processed with MIGEC, discarding single-read molecular identifier groups before consensus assembly and CDR3 extraction. Clonotype tables were post-analysed with VDJtools, and diversity was normalized by down-sampling all datasets to the smallest sample size. Repertoire overlap clustering matched CDR3 amino acid but not nucleotide sequences to correct batch-related cross-sample contamination. TCRdb took the public reads, trimmed them with fastp at Q25, ran MiXCR for clone calling and kept in-frame beta chains. Rows are combined by CDR3 protein, so each entry shows the most common genes and DNA. The V and J calls were determined by TCRdb, not by the authors. A total of roughly 400,000 distinct CDR3 sequences appear in this sample, less than 40% of them only once. The ten largest make up approximately 7.1% of the sample.

The rearranged chain carries TRBV21-1 and TRBJ1-2. TRBV21-1 is a pseudogene segment. The sequenced sample was blood. This sequence originates from a girl aged 2 to 10 with multiple sclerosis. The CDR3 is CASSNCGYTF. The nucleotide sequence is given as TGTGCCAGCAGCAACTGTGGCTACACCTTC.